Many counts were recorded for the clone carrying this T cell receptor beta chain. MiXCR was run by TCRdb on the 5' RACE reads, yielding one entry per CDR3 protein. This sample carries 200,000 to 300,000 distinct CDR3 sequences, 10% to 13% of them seen once, and the ten largest clones take approximately 2.5%. The data originate from a study of CD8 T cells in ankylosing spondylitis. CDR1 is LGHNA and CDR2 is YNFKEQ in the germline V gene. Unmatched junction bases numbered 2, after V lost 1 base and J lost 8 bases. The CDR3 runs to 14 residues. The chain recombines TRBV4-2 with TRBJ2-4, with 10 bases aligning to TRBD1. The sample was blood, either unsorted or a sorted T cell fraction (not recorded which). This receptor was identified in a male donor with ankylosing spondylitis or in good health (not recorded which). The CDR3, as DNA: TGTGCCAGCAGCCAAGGACAGGGGGCGGACATTCAGTACTTC. Protein sequence: CASSQGQGADIQYF.